This entry lists 29 T cell receptor beta chains sequenced from one sample in a study of stem cell transplantation in POMP-related autoinflammatory disease. Study conclusions and caveats: Across all analyzed T-cell subsets, patients with PRAID tended toward reduced diversity and increased clonality. Unique TRB V-J gene pairings were limited in number in patients with PRAID.

Which antigens these TCRs recognize remains unknown. The protocol was immunoSEQ multiplex PCR, while the TCRdb copy is restricted to in-frame clones and leaves out a portion. The sample includes roughly 8,500 clones, roughly nine tenths of them seen just once. Material: CD8+ T cells from PBMCs, obtained before stem cell transplantation. Receptor source: a human donor with POMP-related autoinflammation and immune dysregulation (PRAID).

The rearrangement joins TRBV7-9 to TRBJ2-1; possible D gene TRBD2, 6 bases. V lost 1 base, J lost 5 bases, and 12 bases lay in between. The CDR3 is made up of 15 amino acids. CDR1 and CDR2 from the germline V gene are SEHNR and FQNEAQ (reference sequence). The CDR3 bases are TGTGCCAGCAGCTTAGTAGCGCTAGCGCACAATGAGCAGTTCTTC. This encodes CASSLVALAHNEQFF.

In DNA, the CDR3 is TGTGCCAGCCTAGGGCCCGCTTCATGGGGGGAGCTGTTTTTT. Protein product: CASLGPASWGELFF. The genes are TRBV2 and TRBJ2-2; D is unresolved. Trimming removed 8 bases at V and 8 bases at J, with 18 bases between. Germline assignment: CDR1 SNHLY and CDR2 FYNNEI. CDR3 length: 14 residues.

This rearrangement joins TRBV7-3 to TRBJ2-3, with unresolved D. CDR1 and CDR2 from the germline V gene are SGHTA and FQGTGA. This CDR3 is 13 amino acids long. V lost 3 bases to trimming and J lost 3 bases, with 7 bases between them. This CDR3 is CASSFEVTDTQYF. CDR3 DNA: TGTGCCAGCAGCTTCGAGGTAACAGATACGCAGTATTTT.

The chain links TRBV19 to TRBJ2-1; D unclear. CDR3 size: 11 residues. Trimming took 2 bases from V and 7 from J, leaving 3 bases between them. CDR1 and CDR2 (germline): LNHDA, SQIVND (reference sequence). The CDR3 spells CASSITNEQFF. The CDR3 DNA is TGTGCCAGTAGTATAACGAATGAGCAGTTCTTC. Looking up the rest from reference TRBV19 and TRBJ2-1 gives the full variable domain: DGGITQSPKYLFRKEGQNVTLSCEQNLNHDAMYWYRQDPGQGLRLIYYSQIVNDFQKGDIAEGYSVSREKKESFPLTVTSAQKNPTAFYLCASSITNEQFFGPGTRLTVL.

V and J are TRBV6-1 and TRBJ2-7, with TRBD2 matching 8 bases. This CDR3 is 12 amino acids long. V dropped 11 bases and J dropped 4; count of bases not matched to a gene: 7. The germline V gene has CDR1 MNHNS and CDR2 SASEGT. CDR3 amino acids: CAAEPSGYEQYF. The CDR3 nucleotides are TGTGCCGCGGAACCTAGCGGGTACGAGCAGTACTTC.

The genes are TRBV5-1 and TRBJ2-5; D possibly corresponds to TRBD2 (5 bases). V was cut by 4 bases and J by 10 bases, with 14 bases left in between. Germline V CDR1 and CDR2: SGHRS, YFSETQ. The CDR3 is made up of 12 amino acids. The CDR3 reads CASSPQGGNQYF. The CDR3, as DNA: TGCGCCAGCAGCCCCCAAGGAGGTAACCAGTACTTC. Filled out from reference TRBV5-1 and TRBJ2-5, the complete variable domain reads KAGVTQTPRYLIKTRGQQVTLSCSPISGHRSVSWYQQTPGQGLQFLFEYFSETQRNKGNFPGRFSGRQFSNSRSEMNVSTLELGDSALYLCASSPQGGNQYFGPGTRLLVL.

The chain has TRBV4-2 and TRBJ2-2; 12 bases fit TRBD2. CDR1 is LGHNA and CDR2 is YNFKEQ in the germline V gene. The CDR3 loop spans 18 amino acids. V shed 0 bases and J 3 bases; nucleotides not matched to a gene: 5. The CDR3 DNA is TGTGCCAGCAGCCAAGAGTTACTAGCGGGGGGACACACCGGGGAGCTGTTTTTT. It encodes CASSQELLAGGHTGELFF.

The chain couples TRBV19 to TRBJ2-1; D not resolved. The V end lost 5 bases, the J end lost 1 base, and 3 bases lay between the germline ends. The V gene's germline CDR1 is LNHDA and CDR2 SQIVND (reference sequence). The CDR3 extends over 12 amino acids. CDR3: CASSGSYNEQFF. CDR3 DNA: TGTGCCAGTAGTGGGTCCTACAATGAGCAGTTCTTC.

This rearrangement joins TRBV11-2 to TRBJ2-4, with 10 bases lining up with TRBD1. The germline CDR1 and CDR2 sequences are SGHAT and FQNNGV. This CDR3 comprises 18 residues. J gave up 0 bases and V 4 bases, and 9 bases lay outside the gene matches. The CDR3, as DNA: TGTGCCAGCAGCTATATCTTTGGGACAGGGGAAGCCAAAAACATTCAGTACTTC. It encodes CASSYIFGTGEAKNIQYF.

V and J are TRBV5-4 and TRBJ2-7; the D is unclear. Germline V gene lookup returns CDR1 SGHNT and CDR2 YYREEE (reference sequence). V dropped 0 bases and J dropped 4 bases, with 11 bases sitting between them. The CDR3 spans 14 residues. CDR3 protein: CASSLVADQYEQYF. CDR3 sequence (DNA): TGTGCCAGCAGCTTGGTAGCAGACCAATACGAGCAGTACTTC.

The V and J genes are TRBV9 and TRBJ2-3; D remains unclear. Germline V gene sequence: CDR1 SGDLS, CDR2 YYNGEE. This CDR3 region has 13 residues. The germline V and J ends were trimmed by 0 bases and 0 bases, with 2 bases remaining between them. In DNA, the CDR3 is TGTGCCAGCAGCGTAGACAGCACAGATACGCAGTATTTT. Amino acid sequence: CASSVDSTDTQYF.

This chain joins TRBV6-1 and TRBJ2-3; 7 bases align to TRBD1. The CDR3 covers 14 residues. Germline V lookup: CDR1 MNHNS, CDR2 SASEGT. V was clipped by 7 bases and J by 2 bases; unmatched bases: 6. The CDR3 sequence is CASTRGQHTDTQYF. CDR3 nucleotides: TGTGCCAGCACGAGGGGACAGCACACAGATACGCAGTATTTT.

Details on this clone: At the DNA level, this CDR3 is encoded by other sequences in the same sample as well. V is TRBV13 and J is TRBJ2-1; 13 positions agree with TRBD2. This CDR3 is 17 amino acids long. The germline gives CDR1 PRHDT, CDR2 FYEKMQ (reference sequence). J was trimmed by 10 bases and V by 4 bases; bases with no gene match: 13. Here the CDR3 DNA reads TGTGCCAGCAGCTCCTACGGGACTAGCGGGGAGGGGGGGGAGCAGTTCTTC. Translation: CASSSYGTSGEGGEQFF.

The J gene is TRBJ2-7, the V gene TRBV4-2; D unresolved. V was clipped by 5 bases and J by 4 bases, with 15 bases between them. CDR1 and CDR2 from the germline V gene are LGHNA and YNFKEQ. This CDR3 spans 14 amino acids. CDR3 region: CASSLGQSLYEQYF. The DNA of the CDR3 is TGTGCCAGCAGCTTGGGCCAAAGTCTATACGAGCAGTACTTC.

The sample holds a few counts of this clone. The gene calls are TRBV27 and TRBJ1-5; no definite D call. CDR3 size: 15 residues. The V end was cut by 3 bases, the J end by 3 bases, with 12 bases between. Germline CDR1 and CDR2: MNHEY and SMNVEV (reference sequence). CDR3 region: CASSFSGRDNQPQHF. Written as DNA, the CDR3 is TGTGCCAGCAGTTTCAGCGGCAGAGACAATCAGCCCCAGCATTTT.

In DNA form, the CDR3 reads TGCGCCAGCAGCTTGGGTGTCAGCTCCTACGAGCAGTACTTC. Translated: CASSLGVSSYEQYF. V is TRBV5-1 and J is TRBJ2-7; D is uncertain. The V gene's germline CDR1 is SGHRS and CDR2 YFSETQ. Trimming took off 0 bases at V and 0 bases at J, with 7 bases between the two ends. This CDR3 has 14 residues.

The V call is TRBV7-9, the J call TRBJ2-2, with D perhaps matching TRBD1 or TRBD2 (5 bases each). V dropped 3 bases and J dropped 3 bases, with 17 bases sitting between them. Per the germline V gene, CDR1 is SEHNR and CDR2 is FQNEAQ (reference sequence). The CDR3 is 17 residues long. Here the CDR3 reads CASSFPPRGLDTGELFF. The CDR3 DNA reads TGTGCCAGCAGCTTCCCCCCCCGGGGCTTGGACACCGGGGAGCTGTTTTTT. Filled out from reference TRBV7-9 and TRBJ2-2, the complete variable domain reads DTGVSQNPRHKITKRGQNVTFRCDPISEHNRLYWYRQTLGQGPEFLTYFQNEAQLEKSRLLSDRFSAERPKGSFSTLEIQRTEQGDSAMYLCASSFPPRGLDTGELFFGEGSRLTVL.

The chain carries TRBV7-3 and TRBJ2-1; D is ambiguous. The CDR3 extends over 15 amino acids. The germline V gene encodes CDR1 SGHTA and CDR2 FQGTGA. V was cut by 6 bases and J by 1 base, with 13 bases left in between. CDR3 in DNA: TGTGCCAGCAGTCGTCCCGGCGGATCCTACAATGAGCAGTTCTTC. Its protein is CASSRPGGSYNEQFF.

V usage is TRBV19 and J usage is TRBJ2-6; D is unresolved. The CDR3 extends over 17 amino acids. Germline V gene data show CDR1 as LNHDA and CDR2 as SQIVND (reference sequence). Trimming left V 1 base short and J 0 bases short, with 10 bases between. CDR3 sequence (DNA): TGTGCCAGTAGTATAGTGCGGCTTAGCTCTGGGGCCAACGTCCTGACTTTC. This sequence encodes CASSIVRLSSGANVLTF.

The chain uses TRBV27 and TRBJ1-6; D not certain. V dropped 1 base and J dropped 10 bases, with 8 bases sitting between them. Germline V lookup: CDR1 MNHEY, CDR2 SMNVEV (reference sequence). The CDR3 is 13 amino acids. In nucleotides, the CDR3 is TGTGCCAGCAGTTTATGGGGAGGCTCACCCCTCCACTTT. Protein product: CASSLWGGSPLHF.

This clone was counted once. The chain uses TRBV19 and TRBJ2-1; 9 positions agree with TRBD2. Per germline, CDR1 LNHDA and CDR2 SQIVND (reference sequence). V shed 6 bases, J shed 4 bases, and the junction held 7 bases outside the gene matches. The CDR3 runs 15 residues. The CDR3 nucleotides read TGTGCCAGTAGCCGTACTAGCGGGCGATACAATGAGCAGTTCTTC. Translating it yields CASSRTSGRYNEQFF.

V usage is TRBV7-9 and J usage is TRBJ2-7; TRBD1 agrees at 9 bases. Looked up from germline, CDR1 is SEHNR and CDR2 is FQNEAQ (reference sequence). The CDR3 length is 14 residues. V was pared by 3 bases and J by 2 bases, with 2 bases of the junction left unmatched. This chain's CDR3 is CASSLGQGAYEQYF. CDR3 sequence (DNA): TGTGCCAGCAGCTTGGGACAGGGTGCCTACGAGCAGTACTTC. Supplemented by reference TRBV7-9 and TRBJ2-7, the full variable domain reads DTGVSQNPRHKITKRGQNVTFRCDPISEHNRLYWYRQTLGQGPEFLTYFQNEAQLEKSRLLSDRFSAERPKGSFSTLEIQRTEQGDSAMYLCASSLGQGAYEQYFGPGTRLTVT.

The chain couples TRBV7-9 to TRBJ2-7, with D unresolved. Germline CDR1 and CDR2: SEHNR and FQNEAQ (reference sequence). The V and J ends lost 5 bases and 2 bases respectively, with 16 bases between them. The CDR3 runs 15 residues. CDR3 residues: CASSLDAAFTYEQYF. The DNA of the CDR3 is TGTGCCAGCAGCCTAGATGCAGCCTTTACCTACGAGCAGTACTTC. The full variable domain, rest sourced from reference TRBV7-9 and TRBJ2-7, is DTGVSQNPRHKITKRGQNVTFRCDPISEHNRLYWYRQTLGQGPEFLTYFQNEAQLEKSRLLSDRFSAERPKGSFSTLEIQRTEQGDSAMYLCASSLDAAFTYEQYFGPGTRLTVT.

This chain connects TRBV6-5 to TRBJ2-7; TRBD2 aligns across 9 bases. Germline-derived CDR1 and CDR2 are MNHEY and SVGAGI. The CDR3 length is 14 residues. After removal of 6 bases from V and 5 bases from J, the junction contained 8 bases not matched to a gene. CDR3 DNA: TGTGCCAGCAGCCCATTAGCGGGAGAGGACGAGCAGTACTTC. This gives the protein CASSPLAGEDEQYF.

The chain has TRBV9 and TRBJ1-2; D is uncertain. The CDR3 is made up of 12 amino acids. Germline assignment: CDR1 SGDLS and CDR2 YYNGEE. The V end was cut by 4 bases, the J end by 8 bases, with 12 bases between. The CDR3 loop is CASSPGFNGYTF. CDR3 nucleotides: TGTGCCAGCAGCCCGGGTTTTAACGGCTACACCTTC.

The chain is built from TRBV5-6 and TRBJ1-6; D gene ambiguous. This CDR3 region has 13 residues. Trimming shortened V by 3 bases and J by 6 bases, and 7 bases separated the two germline ends. From germline, CDR1 is SGHDT and CDR2 YYEEEE. The CDR3, as DNA: TGTGCCAGCAGCTCGGCTACTAATTCACCCCTCCACTTT. It codes for CASSSATNSPLHF.

V usage is TRBV4-2 and J usage is TRBJ2-3; D might be TRBD2 (7 bases). Between the trimmed V and J ends, which lost 0 bases and 3 bases, there was a span of 16 bases. Germline CDR1 and CDR2: LGHNA and YNFKEQ. The CDR3 has 17 residues. CDR3: CASSQDDGGAGTDTQYF. CDR3 nucleotides: TGTGCCAGCAGCCAAGATGATGGGGGGGCTGGGACAGATACGCAGTATTTT.

The J gene is TRBJ2-3, the V gene TRBV4-1; TRBD2 matches 8 bases. Germline CDR1 reads MGHRA; CDR2 reads YSYEKL. V shed 3 bases, J shed 3 bases, and the junction held 5 bases outside the gene matches. The CDR3 covers 15 residues. The CDR3 bases are TGCGCCAGCAGCCAGGCGGGGGGAATAACAGATACGCAGTATTTT. Residues: CASSQAGGITDTQYF.

The V call is TRBV6-1, the J call TRBJ2-7; the match to TRBD2 covers 15 bases. The CDR3 length is 19 residues. The germline V gene has CDR1 MNHNS and CDR2 SASEGT. The V segment lost 3 bases and the J segment 0 bases; nucleotides outside the gene matches: 9. The CDR3 protein is CASSDTGTSGRYLSYEQYF. The CDR3 nucleotides read TGTGCCAGCAGTGATACCGGGACTAGCGGGAGGTACCTCTCCTACGAGCAGTACTTC.